This T cell receptor beta chain stems from a study of T cell repertoires in cytomegalovirus infection (dated by TCRdb to between 2018 and 2021). About the investigation overall: Donor HLA type was relevant to the analysis, as public TCR beta signatures indicated carriage of CMV infection together with the matching HLA type.

Reads for this sample came from an Illumina HiSeq 1500. The public reads were reprocessed in TCRdb via fastp at Q25 and MiXCR, keeping in-frame beta chains. Identical CDR3 protein sequences are pooled into one entry, listed with their most common genes and DNA. Present in this sample are fewer than 550,000 distinct CDR3 sequences, around 11% of which were seen just once. Around 9.6% of the sample rests with the top ten. Of note for this clonotype: It has no known antigen specificity. There are no base qualities to consult, and no much larger clone falls within one base.

Study-level results and caveats: Cumulative frequency of public TCR beta family members discriminated carriers of CMV infection plus the relevant HLA type in this cohort and an independent approximately 350-donor cohort. The ex vivo response was dominated by HLA-C-restricted CMV-specific TCR beta clonotypes, which also provided the single most frequent clonotype in two of eight donors.

The CDR3 contains 12 residues, cysteine and phenylalanine counted. The CDR3 DNA has 36 bases and is translated from base 1. V is cut by 4 bases and J by 13 bases, and the space between the germline ends is 11 bases. CDR1 and CDR2, per the germline V gene (reference sequence), are MNHNY and SVGAGI. This TCR was sampled from a human donor in good health (CMV status not recorded). Some clones in this sample may be carry-over from other donors' samples. What was sequenced was PBMCs. Here the chain combines TRBV6-6 and TRBJ1-6; the D gene is unclear. The nucleotide sequence reads TGTGCCAGCAGTTTCTCGATGAGTCCCCTCCACTTT. Its protein product is CASSFSMSPLHF.